This T cell receptor (beta chain) emerged from a study of control samples from healthy donors and cancer patients. The J segment lost 0 bases and the V segment lost 0 bases, leaving 11 bases of the junction unmatched. The CDR3 totals 20 residues. Germline CDR1 and CDR2: LGHNA and YNFKEQ. Repertoires were generated with immunoSEQ multiplex PCR, while TCRdb's copy carries only in-frame clones and drops some. The top ten hold over 4% of the sample, which has approximately 160,000 clones, about 93% seen once. This receptor was obtained from a woman in her sixties or seventies in good health. The chain joins TRBV4-2 to TRBJ2-1; 10 nucleotides align to TRBD2. Sequences were obtained from blood. The CDR3, as DNA: TGTGCCAGCAGCCAAGAATCTGGGACTAGCGTCACGAGCTCCTACAATGAGCAGTTCTTC. This sequence encodes CASSQESGTSVTSSYNEQFF.